Listed here are 29 T cell receptor beta chains from one sample, sequenced in a study of T-cell memory formation after mild COVID-19. TCRdb fed the 5' RACE reads into MiXCR, producing one record per CDR3 protein. The top ten clones hold 3% to 4.5% of a sample with under 300,000 distinct CDR3 sequences, less than 20% of them seen once. The sample comprised PBMCs or a T cell subset sorted from them (not recorded which). These receptors were collected from a man aged 18 to 29 who had mild COVID-19 (a few samples of this study predate the infection). Cell type and time point are not known.

This clonotype turned up a few times. J is TRBJ2-1 and V is TRBV15, with 8 positions matching TRBD2. V trimming: 0 bases; J trimming: 4 bases; junction bases outside the gene matches: 11. The CDR3 is 18 amino acids. The germline V gene has CDR1 LNHNV and CDR2 YYDKDF (reference sequence). The CDR3 loop is CATSRDLGGQREYNEQFF. The CDR3 region has the DNA TGTGCCACCAGCAGAGATCTGGGAGGCCAGCGGGAGTACAATGAGCAGTTCTTC.

This chain uses TRBV5-1 with TRBJ1-1; 11 bases align to TRBD1. Germline loops: CDR1 SGHRS, CDR2 YFSETQ. V shed 1 base, J shed 7 bases, and the junction held 9 bases outside the gene matches. The CDR3 extends over 16 amino acids. In DNA form, the CDR3 reads TGCGCCAGCAGCTTGAAAACCGGGACAGGGGGATTTGAAGCTTTCTTT. It yields the protein CASSLKTGTGGFEAFF. The complete variable domain, with remaining parts taken from reference TRBV5-1 and TRBJ1-1, reads KAGVTQTPRYLIKTRGQQVTLSCSPISGHRSVSWYQQTPGQGLQFLFEYFSETQRNKGNFPGRFSGRQFSNSRSEMNVSTLELGDSALYLCASSLKTGTGGFEAFFGQGTRLTVV.

V usage is TRBV12-3 or TRBV12-4 and J usage is TRBJ1-1; D unclear. This CDR3 region has 14 residues. V lost 6 bases, J lost 0 bases, and 11 bases lay in between. The CDR3: CASSRVVVNTEAFF. Here the CDR3 DNA reads TGTGCCAGCAGCCGGGTAGTCGTGAACACTGAAGCTTTCTTT.

The rearrangement uses TRBV9 and TRBJ2-5; maybe TRBD2 (7 bases). The CDR3 length is 14 residues. The germline V gene encodes CDR1 SGDLS and CDR2 YYNGEE. The V gene lost 4 bases and the J gene lost 4 bases, with 14 bases spanning the gap. Written as DNA, the CDR3 is TGTGCCAGCAGCTCGACGGCGGGGGCAGAGACCCAGTACTTC. Amino acids: CASSSTAGAETQYF.

The chain joins TRBV2 to TRBJ1-5; D ambiguous. CDR1 is SNHLY, CDR2 FYNNEI, per germline. V was trimmed by 1 base and J by 4 bases, leaving 8 bases between them. The CDR3 is 14 residues long. The CDR3 nucleotides read TGTGCCAGCAGTGAAGAGGCACTGAATCAGCCCCAGCATTTT. Protein product: CASSEEALNQPQHF.

The genes are TRBV3-1 and TRBJ2-1; 9 bases match TRBD2. This CDR3 contains 15 residues. The germline V gene encodes CDR1 LGHDT and CDR2 YNNKEL (reference sequence). After removal of 3 bases from V and 9 bases from J, the junction contained 9 bases not matched to a gene. The CDR3 is CASSHGGGAGREQFF. CDR3 nucleotides: TGTGCCAGCAGCCACGGCGGGGGGGCCGGTCGTGAGCAGTTCTTC.

This clonotype has a count of ten or more. V is TRBV4-3 and J is TRBJ2-2; 13 bases line up with TRBD2. This CDR3 spans 17 amino acids. The trim removed 2 bases at V and 7 bases at J, leaving 7 bases unmatched. The germline CDR1 and CDR2 sequences are LGHNA and YSLEER. CDR3 loop: CASSQSGLAGVVGELFF. CDR3 bases: TGCGCCAGCAGCCAATCAGGACTAGCGGGGGTGGTCGGGGAGCTGTTTTTT.

This clonotype turned up a few times. The chain employs TRBV6-1 and TRBJ2-3, with D perhaps TRBD1 (7 bases). The germline V gene has CDR1 MNHNS and CDR2 SASEGT. V shed 11 bases and J shed 1 base, with 16 bases lying between them. This CDR3 region has 14 residues. CDR3: CAGGRDSGTDTQYF. CDR3 bases: TGTGCCGGTGGGCGGGACAGTGGCACAGATACGCAGTATTTT.

This clonotype was picked up many times. The chain is built from TRBV7-6 and TRBJ2-7; 7 nucleotides line up with TRBD1. Germline loops: CDR1 SGHVS, CDR2 FNYEAQ. CDR3 size: 17 residues. V was pared by 1 base and J by 2 bases, with 11 bases of the junction left unmatched. This CDR3 is CASSLGQPTGPTYEQYF. CDR3 coding DNA: TGTGCCAGCAGCTTAGGACAGCCGACAGGGCCCACCTACGAGCAGTACTTC.

The chain combines TRBV7-2 with TRBJ2-2; D gene ambiguous. Germline values: CDR1 SGHTA, CDR2 FQGNSA. V shed 5 bases and J shed 4 bases, with 14 bases lying between them. This CDR3 is 15 amino acids long. The chain's CDR3 is CASSIVGSPTGELFF. Written as DNA, the CDR3 is TGTGCCAGCAGCATAGTGGGTAGCCCCACCGGGGAGCTGTTTTTT.

This chain links TRBV7-2 with TRBJ1-2, with 7 bases fitting TRBD1. With 5 bases clipped from V and 2 bases from J, the junction kept 8 bases outside the gene matches. The CDR3 consists of 15 residues. Germline CDR1 reads SGHTA; CDR2 reads FQGNSA. CDR3 in amino acids: CASSVNRGANYGYTF. The CDR3 DNA reads TGTGCCAGCAGCGTGAACAGGGGAGCAAACTATGGCTACACCTTC.

This clonotype turned up a few times. V gene TRBV7-9 combines with J gene TRBJ2-3; 7 nucleotides agree with TRBD1. Germline values: CDR1 SEHNR, CDR2 FQNEAQ (reference sequence). CDR3 length: 15 residues. Trimming at V came to 1 base and at J to 3 bases, leaving 4 bases not matched to a gene. The CDR3 loop is CASSLEWGQTDTQYF. As DNA, the CDR3 is TGTGCCAGCAGCTTAGAATGGGGACAGACAGATACGCAGTATTTT.

In this sample, this clonotype turned up many times. The rearrangement links TRBV5-6 to TRBJ2-7, with a weak D call TRBD1 (6 bases). This CDR3 is built from 16 residues. Germline lookup yields CDR1 SGHDT and CDR2 YYEEEE. Trimming removed 0 bases at V and 2 bases at J, with 15 bases between. This CDR3 reads CASSLVGPGHAYEQYF. The CDR3, as DNA: TGTGCCAGCAGCTTGGTTGGGCCGGGACATGCCTACGAGCAGTACTTC.

This clonotype was counted many times. V usage is TRBV15 and J usage is TRBJ2-2; the match to TRBD2 covers 9 bases. CDR1 is LNHNV, CDR2 YYDKDF, per germline (reference sequence). The V segment lost 2 bases and the J segment 3 bases; nucleotides outside the gene matches: 10. This CDR3 contains 18 residues. Here the CDR3 DNA reads TGTGCCACCAGCAGACCATTGCCGGGACTAGCATACACCGGGGAGCTGTTTTTT. This gives the protein CATSRPLPGLAYTGELFF.

This clonotype has a handful of counts. The rearrangement uses TRBV12-3 or TRBV12-4 and TRBJ1-2; the D is unclear. The CDR3 runs 14 residues. V was clipped by 6 bases and J by 4 bases, with 15 bases between them. The CDR3 protein is CASSLRKGSYGYTF. The CDR3 DNA reads TGTGCCAGCAGCCTAAGGAAGGGCTCCTATGGCTACACCTTC.

The chain links TRBV5-1 to TRBJ1-1; possibly TRBD1 for D (5 bases). V lost 2 bases and J 8 bases, leaving 10 bases between the germline ends. The germline CDR1 and CDR2 sequences are SGHRS and YFSETQ. The CDR3 is 12 residues long. The CDR3 sequence: CASSFFGQEAFF. The CDR3 DNA follows: TGCGCCAGCAGCTTTTTCGGACAAGAAGCTTTCTTT.

The chain has TRBV5-1 and TRBJ1-2; D unclear. Germline CDR1 SGHRS, CDR2 YFSETQ. V dropped 0 bases and J dropped 4 bases, with 10 bases sitting between them. The CDR3 runs 14 residues. CDR3 in amino acids: CASSLEPQGYGYTF. The CDR3 DNA reads TGCGCCAGCAGCTTGGAGCCACAAGGCTATGGCTACACCTTC.

This clonotype was recorded a few times. This chain uses TRBV11-3 with TRBJ1-2, with TRBD1 matching over 8 bases. Germline CDR1 reads SGHNT; CDR2 reads YENEEA. This CDR3 has 13 amino acids. The V segment lost 9 bases and the J segment 2 bases; nucleotides outside the gene matches: 5. The CDR3 nucleotides are TGTGCCAGAAGACAGGGGAGGAACTATGGCTACACCTTC. Translating it yields CARRQGRNYGYTF.

The rearrangement joins TRBV20-1 to TRBJ2-5; no clear D. The V end lost 5 bases, the J end lost 5 bases, and 18 bases lay between the germline ends. CDR1 DFQATT and CDR2 SNEGSKA come from the germline V gene (reference sequence). This CDR3 contains 14 residues. The CDR3 bases are TGCAGTGCTCACACCGTTTGGCAGGTTGAGACCCAGTACTTC. Translating it yields CSAHTVWQVETQYF.

This clonotype appeared many times. This chain joins TRBV10-3 and TRBJ2-7; D perhaps matches TRBD1 (5 bases). Germline CDR1 and CDR2: ENHRY and SYGVKD. V was cut by 2 bases and J by 2 bases, with 7 bases left in between. The CDR3 contains 13 residues. CDR3 nucleotides: TGTGCCATCAGTGAGGTCAGGGCCTACGAGCAGTACTTC. Encoded protein: CAISEVRAYEQYF.

This clonotype was observed at least ten times. The CDR3 reads CASSLLGEGNQPQHF. The CDR3, as DNA: TGTGCCAGCAGTTTATTGGGGGAAGGCAATCAGCCCCAGCATTTT. The rearrangement links TRBV28 to TRBJ1-5; D is possibly TRBD1 (5 bases). The CDR3 covers 15 residues. Germline CDR1 reads MDHEN; CDR2 reads SYDVKM. Trimming stripped 1 base from V and 2 bases from J, with 9 bases between. Filled out from reference TRBV28 and TRBJ1-5, the complete variable domain reads DVKVTQSSRYLVKRTGEKVFLECVQDMDHENMFWYRQDPGLGLRLIYFSYDVKMKEKGDIPEGYSVSREKKERFSLILESASTNQTSMYLCASSLLGEGNQPQHFGDGTRLSIL.

The rearrangement joins TRBV27 to TRBJ1-2; no reliable D call. Deletions cut 5 bases from V and 0 bases from J, with 16 bases between. Germline CDR1 reads MNHEY; CDR2 reads SMNVEV (reference sequence). CDR3 size: 16 residues. CDR3 region: CASSRSGGRSNYGYTF. Here the CDR3 DNA reads TGTGCCAGCAGTCGATCCGGTGGACGATCTAACTATGGCTACACCTTC.

This clonotype has a handful of counts. V usage is TRBV12-3 or TRBV12-4 and J usage is TRBJ1-1; D is uncertain. Between the trimmed V and J ends, which lost 5 bases and 6 bases, there was a span of 16 bases. The CDR3 length is 14 residues. The CDR3 loop reads CASSNLLLGSEAFF. The CDR3 DNA sequence: TGTGCCAGCAGTAACCTTCTTTTAGGTTCTGAAGCTTTCTTT.

This clonotype has only a few counts. V usage is TRBV19 and J usage is TRBJ2-5, with D perhaps matching TRBD2 (5 bases). Germline V CDR1 and CDR2: LNHDA, SQIVND (reference sequence). This CDR3 has 14 amino acids. V was pared by 8 bases and J by 4 bases, with 17 bases between. CDR3 coding DNA: TGTGCCAGTTTGAGGCGGGTTCCGGTAGAGACCCAGTACTTC. Protein: CASLRRVPVETQYF.

V usage is TRBV6-2 or TRBV6-3 and J usage is TRBJ2-3, with TRBD2 as a possible D gene (7 bases). The CDR3 spans 15 residues. With 6 bases removed from V and 4 bases from J, the gap between germline ends came to 17 bases. Germline loops: CDR1 MNHEY, CDR2 SVGEGT. CDR3 DNA sequence: TGTGCCAGCAGGGCTGGGCGCGGGGGCGCAGATACGCAGTATTTT. This sequence encodes CASRAGRGGADTQYF.

The sample holds a few counts of this clonotype. The chain uses TRBV5-1 and TRBJ1-1; no clear D gene. V was pared by 0 bases and J by 10 bases, with 10 bases between. This CDR3 is built from 12 residues. The germline V gene encodes CDR1 SGHRS and CDR2 YFSETQ. CDR3 region: CASSLGTAGAFF. The CDR3 nucleotides are TGCGCCAGCAGCTTGGGGACGGCTGGAGCTTTCTTT.

The chain couples TRBV5-1 to TRBJ1-1; 8 nucleotides line up with TRBD1. Germline V gene sequence: CDR1 SGHRS, CDR2 YFSETQ. With V trimmed by 4 bases and J by 2 bases, 4 bases remained unmatched. The CDR3 spans 14 residues. The CDR3 region is CASSHGQGNTEAFF. The CDR3 bases are TGCGCCAGCAGCCACGGACAGGGTAACACTGAAGCTTTCTTT.

The chain recombines TRBV20-1 with TRBJ2-5; possible D gene TRBD2, 5 bases. The CDR3 length is 14 residues. V lost 4 bases to trimming and J lost 2 bases, with 14 bases between them. CDR1 and CDR2 from the germline V gene are DFQATT and SNEGSKA (reference sequence). CDR3 protein: CSATIWGEQETQYF. Written as DNA, the CDR3 is TGCAGTGCTACGATTTGGGGAGAGCAAGAGACCCAGTACTTC.

The chain joins TRBV9 to TRBJ2-1; tentatively, D is TRBD1 or TRBD2 (5 bases each). Germline lookup yields CDR1 SGDLS and CDR2 YYNGEE. The CDR3 runs 12 residues. The germline V and J ends were trimmed by 0 bases and 10 bases, with 8 bases remaining between them. CDR3 sequence: CASSVDGAEQFF. In DNA, the CDR3 is TGTGCCAGCAGCGTAGACGGGGCCGAGCAGTTCTTC.